The rows below give T cell receptor beta chains drawn from one sample of a study of cytomegalovirus exposure and HLA in healthy donors. Data came from immunoSEQ multiplex PCR; TCRdb stores just in-frame clones and leaves some out. The sample contains around 76,000 clones, about four fifths of which appear only once. The specimen sequenced was PBMCs. These receptors were obtained from a man aged 35 to 55 in good health and CMV-seronegative. Each CDR3 is given with its conserved first and last residue. A D gene is named only where the DNA matches it firmly. The listing skips clone size in some rows; elsewhere it reads once, few, many or a size class.

D	V	J	length	size	DNA	CDR3
.	TRBV27	TRBJ1-1	15	.	TGTGCCAGCAGCTCAAGGCGGATCGTGAACACTGAAGCTTTCTTT	CASSSRRIVNTEAFF
TRBD2	TRBV4-2	TRBJ2-2	20	.	TGTGCCAGCAGCCAAGGGTCAACCCTAGCGGGAGGCTGGGGGACCGGGGAGCTGTTTTTT	CASSQGSTLAGGWGTGELFF
TRBD2	TRBV28	TRBJ2-3	17	few	TGTGCCAGCAGTTTATCGCTTAGCGGGAGTGGAAAAGATACGCAGTATTTT	CASSLSLSGSGKDTQYF
.	TRBV28	TRBJ1-1	13	.	TGTGCCAGCGATGGGCTTGGGAGCACTGAAGCTTTCTTT	CASDGLGSTEAFF
.	TRBV6-1	TRBJ2-5	11	once	TGTGCCAGCAGTGAGGGGGCTAGCGGGTACTTC	CASSEGASGYF
TRBD2	TRBV29-1	TRBJ2-3	15	.	TGCAGCGTTGAAAAGCGGGAGGGTAGCACAGATACGCAGTATTTT	CSVEKREGSTDTQYF
.	TRBV7-8	TRBJ1-4	15	.	TGTGCCAGCAGCCTAAGAACAGGGCTTAATGAAAAACTGTTTTTT	CASSLRTGLNEKLFF
TRBD2	TRBV29-1	TRBJ2-1	16	.	TGCAGCGTTGATGGGACTTCTAGCGGAGTGAGTAATGAGCAGTTCTTC	CSVDGTSSGVSNEQFF
.	TRBV5-6	TRBJ1-1	12	.	TGTGCCAGCAGCAGTACAGGCTATGAAGCTTTCTTT	CASSSTGYEAFF
TRBD2	TRBV6-6	TRBJ2-3	14	.	TGTGCCAGCACCGGGACTAGCGGCACAGATACGCAGTATTTT	CASTGTSGTDTQYF
TRBD1	TRBV2	TRBJ2-2	15	.	TGTGCCAGCAGCCTGGACAGGGAGTCAGCCGGGGAGCTGTTTTTT	CASSLDRESAGELFF
.	TRBV11-2	TRBJ1-1	15	.	TGTGCCAGCAGCTTAGTGGGGGGAATAAACACTGAAGCTTTCTTT	CASSLVGGINTEAFF
.	TRBV6-6	TRBJ2-3	14	.	TGTGCCAGCAGAGCGGGTGGCGGGTCAGATACGCAGTATTTT	CASRAGGGSDTQYF
.	TRBV6-5	TRBJ2-2	16	.	TGTGCCAGCAGTTACTCGATTGCGCGGGGAACCGGGGAGCTGTTTTTT	CASSYSIARGTGELFF
TRBD2	TRBV28	TRBJ2-5	14	.	TGTGCCAGCGGCGGAGTAGCGGGAGAAGAGACCCAGTACTTC	CASGGVAGEETQYF
.	TRBV9	TRBJ1-5	15	.	TGTGCCAGCAGCGTAAGCGGGAATAGCAATCAGCCCCAGCATTTT	CASSVSGNSNQPQHF
TRBD2	TRBV28	TRBJ2-3	12	.	TGTGCCAGCAGCGCGAGCGGGAGTGTTCAGTATTTT	CASSASGSVQYF